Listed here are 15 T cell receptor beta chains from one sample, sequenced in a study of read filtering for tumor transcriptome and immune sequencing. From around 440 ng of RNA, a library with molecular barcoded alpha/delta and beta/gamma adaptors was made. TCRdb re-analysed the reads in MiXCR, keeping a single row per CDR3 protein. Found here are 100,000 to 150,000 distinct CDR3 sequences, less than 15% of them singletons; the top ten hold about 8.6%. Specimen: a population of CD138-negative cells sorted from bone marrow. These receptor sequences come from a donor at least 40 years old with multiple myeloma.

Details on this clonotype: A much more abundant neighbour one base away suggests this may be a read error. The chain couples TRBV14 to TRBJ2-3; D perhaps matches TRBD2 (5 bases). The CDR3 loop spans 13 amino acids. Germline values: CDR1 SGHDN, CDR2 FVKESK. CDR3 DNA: TGTGCCAGCAGCCACGATGTCGGGGATACGAAGTATTTT. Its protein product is CASSHDVGDTKYF.

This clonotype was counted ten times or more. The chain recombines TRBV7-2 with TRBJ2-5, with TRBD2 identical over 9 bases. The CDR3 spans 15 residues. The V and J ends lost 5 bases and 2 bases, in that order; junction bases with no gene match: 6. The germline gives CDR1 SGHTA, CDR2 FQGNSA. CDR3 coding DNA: TGTGCCAGCAGCAAAAGGACTAGCGAGCAAGAGACCCAGTACTTC. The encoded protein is CASSKRTSEQETQYF.

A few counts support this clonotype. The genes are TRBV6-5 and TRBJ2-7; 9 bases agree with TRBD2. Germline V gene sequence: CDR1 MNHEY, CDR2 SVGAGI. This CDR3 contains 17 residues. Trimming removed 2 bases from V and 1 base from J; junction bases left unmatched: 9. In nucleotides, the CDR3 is TGTGCCAGCAGTTACGCGATAGCGGGAGTGCCGTCCTACGAGCAGTACTTC. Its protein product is CASSYAIAGVPSYEQYF.

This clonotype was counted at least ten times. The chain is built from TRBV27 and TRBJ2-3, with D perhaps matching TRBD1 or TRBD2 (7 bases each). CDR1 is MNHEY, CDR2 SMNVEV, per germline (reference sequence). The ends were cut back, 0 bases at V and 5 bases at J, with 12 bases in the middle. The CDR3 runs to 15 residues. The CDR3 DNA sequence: TGTGCCAGCAGTTTATCGGCAGGGGGGGGAGATACGCAGTATTTT. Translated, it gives CASSLSAGGGDTQYF.

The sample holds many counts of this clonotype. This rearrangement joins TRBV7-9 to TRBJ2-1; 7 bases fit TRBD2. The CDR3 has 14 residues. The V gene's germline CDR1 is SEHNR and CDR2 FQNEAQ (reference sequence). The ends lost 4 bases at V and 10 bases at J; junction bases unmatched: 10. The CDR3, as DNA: TGTGCCAGCAGCTCCCCCGGGGCGGGAGTGGAGCAGTTCTTC. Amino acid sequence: CASSSPGAGVEQFF.

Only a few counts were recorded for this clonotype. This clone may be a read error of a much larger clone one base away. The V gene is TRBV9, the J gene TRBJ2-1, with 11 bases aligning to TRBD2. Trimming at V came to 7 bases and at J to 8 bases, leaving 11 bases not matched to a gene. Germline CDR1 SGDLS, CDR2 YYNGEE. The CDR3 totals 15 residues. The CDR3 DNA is TGTGCCAGCGGCTTTAGCGGGAGGGCCTTCCATGAGCAGTTCTTC. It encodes CASGFSGRAFHEQFF. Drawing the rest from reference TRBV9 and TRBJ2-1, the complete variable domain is DSGVTQTPKHLITATGQRVTLRCSPRSGDLSVYWYQQSLDQGLQFLIQYYNGEERAKGNILERFSAQQFPDLHSELNLSSLELGDSALYFCASGFSGRAFHEQFFGPGTRLTVL.

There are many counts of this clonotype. CDR3 DNA: TGTGCCAGCAGTTTTTCGACAGACAGGCCCCAGCATTTT. It yields the protein CASSFSTDRPQHF. The V gene is TRBV27, the J gene TRBJ1-5; D may be TRBD1 (5 bases). Germline V gives CDR1 MNHEY, CDR2 SMNVEV (reference sequence). CDR3 length: 13 amino acids. V gave up 3 bases and J gave up 9 bases, with 12 bases separating them.

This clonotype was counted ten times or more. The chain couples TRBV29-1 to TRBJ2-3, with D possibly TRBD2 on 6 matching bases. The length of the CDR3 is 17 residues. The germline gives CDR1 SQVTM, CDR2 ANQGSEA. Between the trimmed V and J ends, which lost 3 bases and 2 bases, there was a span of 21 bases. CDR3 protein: CSVDTIPGSGFTDTQYF. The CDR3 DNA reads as TGCAGCGTTGACACCATCCCGGGTAGCGGATTCACAGATACGCAGTATTTT.

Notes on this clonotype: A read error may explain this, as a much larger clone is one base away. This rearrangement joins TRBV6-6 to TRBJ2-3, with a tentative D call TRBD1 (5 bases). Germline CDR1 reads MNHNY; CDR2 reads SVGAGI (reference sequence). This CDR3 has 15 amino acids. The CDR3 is CAISYPSTVTDTQYF. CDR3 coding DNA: TGTGCCATCAGTTACCCCTCGACAGTCACAGATACGCAGTATTTT.

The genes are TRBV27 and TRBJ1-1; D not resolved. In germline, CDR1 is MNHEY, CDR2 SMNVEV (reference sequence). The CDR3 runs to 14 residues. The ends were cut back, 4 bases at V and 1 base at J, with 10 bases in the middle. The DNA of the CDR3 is TGTGCCAGCAGTTCGAATCGCGGGAACACTGAAGCTTTCTTT. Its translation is CASSSNRGNTEAFF.

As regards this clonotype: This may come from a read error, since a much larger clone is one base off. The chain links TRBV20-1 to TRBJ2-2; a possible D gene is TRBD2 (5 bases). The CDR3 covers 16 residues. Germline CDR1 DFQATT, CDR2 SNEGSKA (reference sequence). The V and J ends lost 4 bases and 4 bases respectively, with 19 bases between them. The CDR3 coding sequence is TGCAGTGCTAAGAATAAGGCGGGTGCGAGCACCGGGGAGCTGTTTTTT. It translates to CSAKNKAGASTGELFF.

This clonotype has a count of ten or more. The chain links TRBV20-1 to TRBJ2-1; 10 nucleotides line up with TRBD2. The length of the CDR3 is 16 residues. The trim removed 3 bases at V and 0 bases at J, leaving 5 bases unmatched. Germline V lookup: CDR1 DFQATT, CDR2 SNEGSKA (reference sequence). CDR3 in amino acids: CSARDQREGSYNEQFF. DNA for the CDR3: TGCAGTGCTAGGGACCAGCGGGAGGGCTCCTACAATGAGCAGTTCTTC.

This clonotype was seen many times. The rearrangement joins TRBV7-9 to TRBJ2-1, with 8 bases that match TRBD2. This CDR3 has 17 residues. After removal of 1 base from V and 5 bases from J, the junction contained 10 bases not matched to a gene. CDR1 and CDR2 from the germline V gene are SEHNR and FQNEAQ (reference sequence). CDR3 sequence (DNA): TGTGCCAGCAGCTTAGGATGGCGGGAGGTCGGAAACAATGAGCAGTTCTTC. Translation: CASSLGWREVGNNEQFF.

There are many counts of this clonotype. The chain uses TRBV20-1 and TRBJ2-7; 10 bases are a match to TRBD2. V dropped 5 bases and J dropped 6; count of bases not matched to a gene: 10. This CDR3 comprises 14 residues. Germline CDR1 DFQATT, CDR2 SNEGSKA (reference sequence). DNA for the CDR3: TGCAGTGCTTCTACCGGGACTAGCGCCCTCGAGCAGTACTTC. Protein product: CSASTGTSALEQYF.

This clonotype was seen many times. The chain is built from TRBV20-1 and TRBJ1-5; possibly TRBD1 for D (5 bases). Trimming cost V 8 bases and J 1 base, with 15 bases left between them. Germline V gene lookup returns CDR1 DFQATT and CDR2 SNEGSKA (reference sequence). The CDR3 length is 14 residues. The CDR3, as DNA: TGCAGTTGTTGGGGGGTGAAGAGCAATCAGCCCCAGCATTTT. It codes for CSCWGVKSNQPQHF.